This T cell receptor beta chain emerged from a study of blood T cells in healthy people across ages (dated by TCRdb to 2015 to 2017). For the wider study: Template switching captured roughly one uniquely barcoded TCR beta cDNA molecule per two T cells in model experiments. To track age-related changes in TCR beta repertoire diversity, the study relied on deep sequencing normalized with unique cDNA molecular identifiers. Using the same blood draw, the study looked at two additional independent replicas of 1 million unique cDNA reads for two donors, one aged 18 to 30 and the other aged 80 or older. Donors were grouped into four age groups: young (average approximately 16 years), middle-aged (roughly 37), aged (around 60) and long-lived (just over 80).

This clonotype was observed a handful of times. Its recognized antigen is unknown. No base quality values were provided; no much bigger clone lies one nucleotide off. CDR1 and CDR2 are drawn from the germline V gene (reference sequence): DFQATT, SNEGSKA. The cysteine opens and the phenylalanine closes a CDR3 of 13 amino acids. The entry retains the CDR3 DNA only, 39 bases that are in frame from base 1. V lost 3 bases and J lost 2 bases; the stretch between them is 11 bases long. The research as a whole found: The long-lived group showed more naive CD4+ T cells, fewer expanded clones and increased TCR diversity than the aged group, suggesting age selection. Total diversity estimates from one million sequenced T cells were considered lower bounds and underestimates. The percentage of naive T cells measured by flow cytometry correlated strongly with observed TCR beta diversity. Observed TCR beta diversity per million T cells fell roughly linearly with age, and a significant reduction was already apparent by age about 43. Because donor CMV infection status was unknown, age-related changes in expanded clonotypes were potentially confounded. Since profiling was done on bulk unsorted PBMCs, naive and antigen-experienced compartments could not be conclusively compared.

Libraries were prepared through 5' RACE. Sequencing instrument: Illumina HiSeq 2500. A second about 6 to 11 cycle PCR used a sample-barcoded 5' primer and a J-beta primer mix. A template-switch 5' adaptor carrying 12 random nucleotides introduced a unique molecular identifier onto each TCR beta cDNA molecule. Each sample yielded at least 2.5 million CDR3-containing paired-end reads. All of the RNA was converted into first-strand cDNA using the Mint cDNA synthesis kit, with a TRBC-specific oligonucleotide serving as the primer. After uracil-DNA glycosylase treatment, a first 18-cycle PCR used universal primers M1SS and BC2_uni_R on all cDNA. The paper's processing steps were these. Normalization of each sample was performed by random selection of 1 million high-quality reads, each carrying a distinct molecular identifier. Reads sharing molecular identifiers were discarded rather than binned into consensus sequences. MiTCR, set to a Q25 quality threshold and the strictest error-elimination algorithm, was used for CDR3 identification, clonotype clustering and error correction. A nonparametric unseen species model with Euler transformation was used to estimate a lower bound on total TCR beta diversity. Through fastp at Q25 and MiXCR, TCRdb rebuilt clones from the public reads, retaining in-frame beta chains. Rows with a matching CDR3 protein are joined into one entry that keeps the most common DNA and genes. V and J calls and clone size were set by TCRdb, not the authors. The sample has about 800,000 distinct CDR3 sequences on record, roughly 25% of them singletons. 3% to 4.5% of the sample belongs to the ten largest clones.

Donors were a few dozen systemically healthy Caucasian individuals from Russia aged roughly 6 to 90 years. Ten milliliters of peripheral blood were drawn from each donor into EDTA-treated Vacutainer tubes. Ficoll-Paque density-gradient centrifugation was used to isolate PBMCs, with at least 6 million obtained per sample. Trizol reagent was used to extract total RNA from the PBMCs, yielding at least 5.5 micrograms per sample. For every donor, flow cytometry on a PBMC aliquot measured the percentage of naive CD45RAhigh/CD27high T cells. This same sample was also part of a study on T cells of mothers and their children. The second investigation adds: Nine systemically healthy Caucasian individuals served as donors, namely three mothers together with their six children. cDNA synthesis used all of the extracted RNA, with roughly 1.5 ug of RNA in each 15 ul reaction. In the second PCR, the M1S primer added sample barcodes and 2-4 random nucleotides. Over 8 million TCR beta CDR3 reads were obtained for each mother, and 2.5 million to 3 million reads were obtained for each child. In both related and unrelated pairs, thymic selection shapes the output of TCR recombination in a similar way, with inherited differences having only a minor effect. Normalized repertoire overlap was always slightly but never significantly higher in related than unrelated mother-child pairs. With a sensitivity of about 100 clones per million clonotypes, no persistent microchimeric T cell clones were detected. Deep NGS was used in the study to compare the TCR beta repertoires of mothers and children and to look for features that separate related mother-child pairs from unrelated individuals. The mean age was roughly 44 +/- 4 years for the mothers and around 11 +/- 4 years for the children. Libraries were sequenced on Illumina HiSeq 2000 with 100+100 nt paired-end reads after adapter ligation with NEBNext reagents. To prevent cross-contamination, the mother and child libraries were prepared a month apart and were sequenced in separate runs. Each donor had between about 450,000 and 2,200,000 distinct TCR beta clonotypes identified. Naive TCR beta clonotypes were estimated from low-frequency clonotypes matched to each donor's FACS-determined naive share, without sorting.

The receptor comes from a boy between 10 and 17 years old in good health. The chain uses TRBV20-1 and TRBJ2-7, with the identity of the D gene unclear. Input material: blood. The DNA sequence is TGCAGTGCTAGGGAACCAGAGACCTACGAGCAGTACTTC. The translation is CSAREPETYEQYF.